The 28 T cell receptor beta chains below all came from one sample that was sequenced in a study of CD8+CD57+ T cells in acquired aplastic anemia. Template material for TCR beta VDJ and CDR3 profiling consisted of genomic DNA. TCRdb re-analysed the reads in MiXCR, keeping a single row per CDR3 protein. The sample yields some 220,000 distinct CDR3 sequences, 34% seen once. Sequencing used sorted CD4+, CD8+, or CD8+CD57+ T cells (not recorded which) from PBMCs. These receptors were collected from a human donor in good health, serving as a control.

The sample holds many counts of this clonotype. The chain carries TRBV20-1 and TRBJ1-2; perhaps TRBD1 as D (6 bases). This CDR3 has 15 amino acids. V was cut by 4 bases and J by 4 bases, with 19 bases left in between. The germline V gene has CDR1 DFQATT and CDR2 SNEGSKA (reference sequence). The CDR3, as DNA: TGCAGTGCTACCCACCAGGGGCTCGAGGTCTATGGCTACACCTTC. This encodes CSATHQGLEVYGYTF.

Ten or more counts support this clonotype. The chain has TRBV19 and TRBJ1-1, with D possibly matching TRBD1 (6 bases). V lost 7 bases, J lost 6 bases, and 15 bases lay in between. Germline CDR1 LNHDA, CDR2 SQIVND (reference sequence). The CDR3 contains 13 residues. The DNA for the CDR3 is TGTGCCAGTAAAGGCCAGGGGATCGCTGAAGCTTTCTTT. This codes for CASKGQGIAEAFF.

This clonotype was seen at least ten times. The rearrangement uses TRBV20-1 and TRBJ2-1; D remains ambiguous. Germline values: CDR1 DFQATT, CDR2 SNEGSKA (reference sequence). The CDR3 consists of 12 residues. V lost 0 bases and J lost 8, with 8 bases in between. The DNA for the CDR3 is TGCAGTGCTAGAGATTTAGGCGATGAGCAGTTCTTC. Translating gives CSARDLGDEQFF.

The V and J genes are TRBV7-9 and TRBJ2-7; no firm D call. The CDR3 is made up of 12 amino acids. Germline V CDR1 and CDR2: SEHNR, FQNEAQ (reference sequence). The CDR3 coding sequence is TGTGCTAGTGGTTTGTCGGTCTACGAGCAGTACTTC. Its translation: CASGLSVYEQYF.

The table lists this clonotype with many counts. CDR3 in amino acids: CAISEPAPRPKAFF. CDR3 in DNA: TGTGCCATCAGTGAGCCAGCGCCCCGTCCTAAAGCTTTCTTT. The V call is TRBV10-3, the J call TRBJ1-1; D unresolved. The ends were cut back, 2 bases at V and 9 bases at J, with 16 bases in the middle. Germline V gene sequence: CDR1 ENHRY, CDR2 SYGVKD. The CDR3 loop spans 14 amino acids.

This clonotype was counted ten times or more. The CDR3 protein is CASSQWGGSGEAFF. The DNA for the CDR3 is TGTGCCAGCAGCCAATGGGGAGGGAGCGGGGAAGCTTTCTTT. This sequence joins TRBV14 and TRBJ1-1; the D is unclear. V gave up 2 bases and J gave up 8 bases, with 15 bases separating them. The V gene's germline CDR1 is SGHDN and CDR2 FVKESK. This CDR3 spans 14 amino acids.

This clonotype is a singleton in its sample. A much larger clone is a single base away; this may be a read error. This chain joins TRBV9 and TRBJ1-3; maybe TRBD1 (5 bases). This CDR3 comprises 15 residues. Germline values: CDR1 SGDLS, CDR2 YYNGEE. This CDR3 reads CVSSASGFTGNTIYF. As DNA, the CDR3 is TGTGTCAGCAGCGCATCAGGGTTCACTGGAAACACCATATATTTT.

The genes are TRBV5-1 and TRBJ1-2, with D possibly matching TRBD1 (6 bases). Germline CDR1 is SGHRS and CDR2 is YFSETQ. V gave up 0 bases and J gave up 8 bases, with 11 bases separating them. The CDR3 is 13 residues long. The chain's CDR3 is CASSLGQVDGYTF. The CDR3 DNA is TGCGCCAGCAGCTTGGGACAGGTAGACGGCTACACCTTC.

This clonotype occurred a few times. The chain carries TRBV6-1 and TRBJ2-5; D ambiguous. Germline V lookup: CDR1 MNHNS, CDR2 SASEGT. Trimming removed 3 bases at V and 3 bases at J, with 23 bases between. This CDR3 region has 18 residues. The chain's CDR3 is CASSEQAAPQDPEETQYF. In DNA form, the CDR3 reads TGTGCCAGCAGTGAGCAAGCAGCCCCCCAAGATCCCGAAGAGACCCAGTACTTC.

The chain joins TRBV7-8 to TRBJ1-1; D possibly corresponds to TRBD1 (5 bases). The CDR3 is made up of 11 amino acids. The germline V and J ends were trimmed by 2 bases and 9 bases, with 7 bases remaining between them. Germline CDR1 SGHVS, CDR2 FQNEAQ. The CDR3, as DNA: TGTGCCAGCAGCTTAAAGGGGAAAGCTTTCTTT. Translated: CASSLKGKAFF.

This clonotype showed up many times. The gene calls are TRBV2 and TRBJ2-3; possible D gene TRBD2, 6 bases. Germline V gene data show CDR1 as SNHLY and CDR2 as FYNNEI. The CDR3 covers 13 residues. V lost 6 bases and J 2 bases, leaving 9 bases between the germline ends. CDR3 nucleotides: TGTGCCAGCAGGTCGGACTACACAGATACGCAGTATTTT. Its protein is CASRSDYTDTQYF.

This clonotype was recorded many times. This sequence joins TRBV7-9 and TRBJ1-1; no clear D. Trimming took 7 bases from V and 5 from J, leaving 8 bases between them. The CDR3 runs 11 residues. Germline V CDR1 and CDR2: SEHNR, FQNEAQ (reference sequence). The CDR3 reads CASNGRTEAFF. The CDR3 DNA is TGTGCCAGCAACGGGAGGACTGAAGCTTTCTTT.

Concerning this clonotype: This could be a read error, since a much larger clone is one nucleotide away. J is TRBJ2-7 and V is TRBV11-1; D uncertain. V was trimmed by 5 bases and J by 0 bases, leaving 14 bases between them. Germline loops: CDR1 SGHAT, CDR2 FQDESV (reference sequence). This CDR3 contains 15 residues. CDR3 loop: CASSTQPGPSYEQYF. The CDR3 DNA reads as TGTGCCAGCAGCACCCAACCTGGGCCCTCCTACGAGCAGTACTTC.

Only a few counts were recorded for this clonotype. The chain employs TRBV6-1 and TRBJ2-7; perhaps TRBD2 as D (6 bases). Looked up from germline, CDR1 is MNHNS and CDR2 is SASEGT. The CDR3 is 12 residues long. The V end was cut by 2 bases, the J end by 6 bases, with 8 bases between. The CDR3 reads CASSESGSEQYF. The DNA for the CDR3 is TGTGCCAGCAGTGAATCCGGGAGCGAGCAGTACTTC.

This clonotype has ten or more counts. The CDR3, as DNA: TGCGCCAGCAGCGCAGGGGATGTAGATAATTCACCCCTCCACTTT. This sequence encodes CASSAGDVDNSPLHF. The chain recombines TRBV5-1 with TRBJ1-6, with a possible D match to TRBD1 (6 bases). CDR1 is SGHRS, CDR2 YFSETQ, per germline. The CDR3 runs 15 residues. Between the trimmed V and J ends, which lost 4 bases and 5 bases, there was a span of 13 bases. The full variable domain, rest sourced from reference TRBV5-1 and TRBJ1-6, is KAGVTQTPRYLIKTRGQQVTLSCSPISGHRSVSWYQQTPGQGLQFLFEYFSETQRNKGNFPGRFSGRQFSNSRSEMNVSTLELGDSALYLCASSAGDVDNSPLHFGNGTRLTVT.

This clonotype has at least ten counts. V and J are TRBV29-1 and TRBJ2-5; TRBD2 aligns across 9 bases. The length of the CDR3 is 15 residues. Germline V gene sequence: CDR1 SQVTM, CDR2 ANQGSEA. V dropped 3 bases and J dropped 0; count of bases not matched to a gene: 5. The CDR3 here is CSVDRPSGDQETQYF. The CDR3 DNA follows: TGCAGCGTTGATCGCCCTAGCGGGGACCAAGAGACCCAGTACTTC. Full variable domain (missing parts from reference TRBV29-1 and TRBJ2-5): SAVISQKPSRDICQRGTSLTIQCQVDSQVTMMFWYRQQPGQSLTLIATANQGSEATYESGFVIDKFPISRPNLTFSTLTVSNMSPEDSSIYLCSVDRPSGDQETQYFGPGTRLLVL.

This clonotype was found many times. The chain uses TRBV7-2 and TRBJ1-1; TRBD1 might be the D (6 bases). Trimming stripped 3 bases from V and 0 bases from J, with 11 bases between. This CDR3 region has 15 residues. In germline, CDR1 is SGHTA, CDR2 FQGNSA. CDR3 sequence reads: CASSFRQGLNTEAFF. The CDR3 DNA is TGTGCCAGCAGCTTCCGGCAGGGGTTGAACACTGAAGCTTTCTTT.

In this sample, this clonotype turned up many times. Because the CDR3's place on the DNA is in doubt, the DNA is left out and the CDR3 is given as listed by TCRdb. The V call is TRBV2, the J call TRBJ2-2. The germline V gene has CDR1 SNHLY and CDR2 FYNNEI. The CDR3 totals 15 residues, both ends included. The CDR3: CASSNRTPAPGSCFF.

This clonotype was detected ten times or more. The chain has TRBV7-9 and TRBJ1-6, with TRBD1 as a possible D gene (6 bases). CDR1 and CDR2 from the germline V gene are SEHNR and FQNEAQ (reference sequence). V lost 4 bases to trimming and J lost 7 bases, with 11 bases between them. The CDR3 has 14 residues. The CDR3 is CASSSWDTNSPLHF. The CDR3 DNA is TGTGCCAGCAGCTCCTGGGACACCAATTCACCCCTCCACTTT.

The rearrangement links TRBV6-5 to TRBJ1-1; D might be TRBD1 (6 bases). Trimming stripped 6 bases from V and 4 bases from J, with 15 bases between. Germline CDR1 and CDR2: MNHEY and SVGAGI. The CDR3 is 14 amino acids. The CDR3 region has the DNA TGTGCCAGCAGGAGGACAGAGACAGGCACTGAAGCTTTCTTT. This translates into CASRRTETGTEAFF.

This clonotype has just one count. This chain connects TRBV6-1 to TRBJ2-1; D is unclear. Per germline, CDR1 MNHNS and CDR2 SASEGT. V was trimmed by 2 bases and J by 8 bases, leaving 13 bases between them. The length of the CDR3 is 14 residues. CDR3 region: CASSEYTAAYEQFF. CDR3 DNA: TGTGCCAGCAGTGAATATACGGCAGCATATGAGCAGTTCTTC.

This clonotype was counted many times. The chain couples TRBV24-1 to TRBJ2-3; possibly TRBD1 or TRBD2 for D (5 bases each). CDR1 and CDR2 (germline): KGHDR, SFDVKD. V was clipped by 2 bases and J by 5 bases, with 10 bases between them. This CDR3 comprises 14 residues. CDR3 DNA: TGTGCCACCAGTGATTCCGGGGCTGTAGATACGCAGTATTTT. Translated: CATSDSGAVDTQYF.

Notes on this clonotype: A read error is likely, as this CDR3 ends without the conserved phenylalanine or tryptophan. This chain uses TRBV20-1 with TRBJ1-4; a weak D match, TRBD1 (5 bases). The V end was cut by 4 bases, the J end by 0 bases, with 9 bases between. Germline CDR1 and CDR2: DFQATT and SNEGSKA (reference sequence). The length of the CDR3 is 14 residues. The CDR3 coding sequence is TGCAGTGCTACCCCAGGGCCAACTAATGAAAAACTGTTTTCT. Its protein is CSATPGPTNEKLFS.

This clonotype was seen a handful of times. V gene TRBV7-2 combines with J gene TRBJ2-7; TRBD2 agrees at 8 bases. This CDR3 comprises 13 residues. V trimming: 7 bases; J trimming: 0 bases; junction bases outside the gene matches: 2. Germline CDR1 reads SGHTA; CDR2 reads FQGNSA. CDR3 in DNA: TGTGCCAGCAAGCGGGAGCTCTCCTACGAGCAGTACTTC. It is translated as CASKRELSYEQYF.

This chain uses TRBV30 with TRBJ2-5; D is unclear. V was pared by 3 bases and J by 3 bases, with 14 bases between. The CDR3 length is 14 residues. CDR1 is GTSNPN and CDR2 is SVGIG in the germline V gene (reference sequence). CDR3 in amino acids: CAWSVQSGKETQYF. CDR3 DNA: TGTGCCTGGAGCGTACAATCGGGTAAAGAGACCCAGTACTTC. Full variable domain (missing parts from reference TRBV30 and TRBJ2-5): SQTIHQWPATLVQPVGSPLSLECTVEGTSNPNLYWYRQAAGRGLQLLFYSVGIGQISSEVPQNLSASRPQDRQFILSSKKLLLSDSGFYLCAWSVQSGKETQYFGPGTRLLVL.

The chain couples TRBV9 to TRBJ2-7; 10 positions agree with TRBD2. This CDR3 spans 15 amino acids. Per germline, CDR1 SGDLS and CDR2 YYNGEE. V was pared by 0 bases and J by 2 bases, with 2 bases of the junction left unmatched. The CDR3 here is CASSVGLAGAYEQYF. Here the CDR3 DNA reads TGTGCCAGCAGCGTAGGGCTAGCGGGAGCCTACGAGCAGTACTTC.

V gene TRBV14 combines with J gene TRBJ1-6; a possible D gene is TRBD1 (5 bases). The germline V gene encodes CDR1 SGHDN and CDR2 FVKESK. CDR3 length: 17 residues. Trimming pared 4 bases from V and 9 bases from J, leaving 22 bases between. In DNA form, the CDR3 reads TGTGCCAGCAGCCGATCCGACAGTAGTATAGAGGGTTCACCCCTCCACTTT. Protein: CASSRSDSSIEGSPLHF.

The chain joins TRBV4-1 to TRBJ2-1, with D unclear. Germline CDR1 is MGHRA and CDR2 is YSYEKL. The CDR3 contains 15 residues. Trimming pared 0 bases from V and 1 base from J, leaving 7 bases between. CDR3 in amino acids: CASSQEQTSYNEQFF. For the CDR3, the DNA is TGCGCCAGCAGCCAAGAACAGACATCCTACAATGAGCAGTTCTTC.